This TCR beta chain was sequenced in a study of blood T cell repertoires in COVID-19. Study in general: Italy, Spain and the United States were the sources of the convalescent and acute COVID-19 samples. The cDNA or gDNA used as material had been derived from T cells, B-cell-depleted T cells, or PBMCs.

In the study's own analysis: Nucleated cell number was recorded as an estimate derived from reference gene primer amplification. Method: immunoSEQ multiplex PCR; TCRdb's copy keeps in-frame clones and lacks some. V, J and clone size reflect that table, while D and trimming were determined from the DNA. The sample lists around 270,000 clones; approximately 83% were seen once. Germline V gives CDR1 DFQATT, CDR2 SNEGSKA (reference sequence). The CDR3 has 15 amino acids. The trim removed 3 bases at V and 4 bases at J, leaving 9 bases unmatched. The V gene is TRBV20-1, the J gene TRBJ1-3, with 7 bases lining up with TRBD1. The sample was peripheral blood. This TCR was recovered from a person aged 65-85 years with COVID-19, enrolled during active disease. CDR3 amino acids: CSASGDRISGNTIYF. The CDR3 DNA reads TGCAGTGCTAGTGGGGACAGAATCTCGGGAAACACCATATATTTT.